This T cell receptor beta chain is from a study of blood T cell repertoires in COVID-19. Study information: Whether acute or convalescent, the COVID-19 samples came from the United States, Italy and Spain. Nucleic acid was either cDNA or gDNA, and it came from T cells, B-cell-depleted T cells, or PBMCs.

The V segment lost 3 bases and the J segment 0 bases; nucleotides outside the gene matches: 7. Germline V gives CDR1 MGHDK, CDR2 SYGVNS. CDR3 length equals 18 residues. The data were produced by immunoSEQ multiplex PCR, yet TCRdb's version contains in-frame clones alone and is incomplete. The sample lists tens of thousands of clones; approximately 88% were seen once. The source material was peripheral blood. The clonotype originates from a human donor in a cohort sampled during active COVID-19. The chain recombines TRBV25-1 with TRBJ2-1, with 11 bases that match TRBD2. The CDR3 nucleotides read TGTGCCAGCAGTGAGGGGACTAGCGGATGGAGCTCCTACAATGAGCAGTTCTTC. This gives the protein CASSEGTSGWSSYNEQFF. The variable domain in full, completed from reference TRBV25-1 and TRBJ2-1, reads EADIYQTPRYLVIGTGKKITLECSQTMGHDKMYWYQQDPGMELHLIHYSYGVNSTEKGDLSSESTVSRIRTEHFPLTLESARPSHTSQYLCASSEGTSGWSSYNEQFFGPGTRLTVL.